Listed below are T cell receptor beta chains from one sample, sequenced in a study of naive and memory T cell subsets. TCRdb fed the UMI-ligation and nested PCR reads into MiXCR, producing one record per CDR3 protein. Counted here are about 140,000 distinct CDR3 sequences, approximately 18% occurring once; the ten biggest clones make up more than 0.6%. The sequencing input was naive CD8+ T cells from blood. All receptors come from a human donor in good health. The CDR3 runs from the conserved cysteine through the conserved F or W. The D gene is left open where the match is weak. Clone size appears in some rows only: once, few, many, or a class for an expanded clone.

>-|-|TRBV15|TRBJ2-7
TGTGCCACCAGCACTGGGCGGATCCCCTACGAGCAGTACTTC
CATSTGRIPYEQYF
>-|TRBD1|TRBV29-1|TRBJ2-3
TGCAGCGTGGAGGGACAGGCTAGCACAGATACGCAGTATTTT
CSVEGQASTDTQYF
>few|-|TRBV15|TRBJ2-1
TGTGCCACCAGCAATGAGGGTAGAGGCTACAATGAGCAGTTCTTC
CATSNEGRGYNEQFF
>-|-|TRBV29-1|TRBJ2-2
TGCAGCGTTGAACGACCAGGGACCGGGGAGCTGTTTTTT
CSVERPGTGELFF
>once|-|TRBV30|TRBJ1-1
TGTGCCTTACAACCAGGGCGCGGGGCTGAAGCTTTCTTT
CALQPGRGAEAFF
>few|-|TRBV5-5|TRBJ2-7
TGTGCCAGCAGCCCGGAGGCCTACGAGCAGTACTTC
CASSPEAYEQYF
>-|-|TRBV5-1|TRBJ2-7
TGCGCCAGCAGCTTGAACCTAGGCTACGAGCAGTACTTC
CASSLNLGYEQYF
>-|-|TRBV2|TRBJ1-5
TGTGCCAGCACCCAGGACAATCAGCCCCAGCATTTT
CASTQDNQPQHF
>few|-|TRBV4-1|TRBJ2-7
TGCGCCAGCAGCCAAGAATCCAGGGGCCCCTGGGGTTACGAGCAGTACTTC
CASSQESRGPWGYEQYF
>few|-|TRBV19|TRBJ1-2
TGTGCCAGTAACAAGGGTGCCGGATGGAACTATGGCTACACCTTC
CASNKGAGWNYGYTF
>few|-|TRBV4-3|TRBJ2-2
TGCGCCAGCAGCCTCGGGATCTCGTTCGGCACCGGGGAGCTGTTTTTT
CASSLGISFGTGELFF
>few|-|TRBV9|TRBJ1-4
TGTGCCAGCAGCAGTGGAGTGATCGGGGAAAAACTGTTTTTT
CASSSGVIGEKLFF
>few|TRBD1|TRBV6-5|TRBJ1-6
TGTGCCAGCAGGCCCGGGACAGGGGGATCACCCCTCCACTTT
CASRPGTGGSPLHF
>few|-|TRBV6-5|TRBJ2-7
TGTGCCAGCCGTCCGGGGCATAGCCCCTACGAGCAGTACTTC
CASRPGHSPYEQYF
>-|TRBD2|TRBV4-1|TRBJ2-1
TGCGCCAGCAGCCAAGTCGCGGGAGATAATGAGCAGTTCTTC
CASSQVAGDNEQFF
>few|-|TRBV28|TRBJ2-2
TGTGCCAGCAGTTTACACCACTCCAACACCGGGGAGCTGTTTTTT
CASSLHHSNTGELFF
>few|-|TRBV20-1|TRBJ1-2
TGCAGTGCTAGAGATGGGTGGGGGGCCCGGGGCTACACCTTC
CSARDGWGARGYTF
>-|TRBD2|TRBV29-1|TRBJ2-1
TGCAGCGTGAGGGGGAGCGGGAGCCGCGAGCAGTTCTTC
CSVRGSGSREQFF
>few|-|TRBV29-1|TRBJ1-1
TGCAGCGTTGGCGCGGGGAACATGAACACTGAAGCTTTCTTT
CSVGAGNMNTEAFF
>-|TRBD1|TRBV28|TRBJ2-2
TGTGCCAGCAGTTTTCCAATTGACAGGGGAAAGGCCGGGGAGCTGTTTTTT
CASSFPIDRGKAGELFF
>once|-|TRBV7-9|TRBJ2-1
TGTGCCAGCAGCTTAGCGCAGAGCAATGAGCAGTTCTTC
CASSLAQSNEQFF
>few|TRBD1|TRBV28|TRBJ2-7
TGTGCCAGCAATCCCGGGACAGACCTTACCTACGAGCAGTACTTC
CASNPGTDLTYEQYF
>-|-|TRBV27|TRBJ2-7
TGTGCCAGCAGTTTCGACGGCTACGAGCAGTACTTC
CASSFDGYEQYF
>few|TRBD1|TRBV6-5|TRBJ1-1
TGTGCCAGCAGTTACTCAGGGGGCGACGCTGAAGCTTTCTTT
CASSYSGGDAEAFF
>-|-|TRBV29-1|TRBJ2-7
TGCAGCGCCCTCCAGGGCTACGAGCAGTACTTC
CSALQGYEQYF
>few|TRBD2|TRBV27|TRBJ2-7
TGTGCCAGCAGTTTAAGTTCACGCGGGGGAAACTACGAGCAGTACTTC
CASSLSSRGGNYEQYF
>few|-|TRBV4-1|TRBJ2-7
TGCGCCAGCAGCCAAGGGGGAGGTTCCTACGAGCAGTACTTC
CASSQGGGSYEQYF
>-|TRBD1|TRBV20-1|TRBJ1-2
TGCAGTGCTCCCGGGGAGGGGGCTCCCTATGGCTACACCTTC
CSAPGEGAPYGYTF